The 8 T cell receptor beta chains below come from one sample, sequenced in a study of cytomegalovirus exposure and HLA in healthy donors. Primers for the PCR totalled 60 Vbeta and 13 Jbeta. The protocol was immunoSEQ multiplex PCR, while the TCRdb copy is restricted to in-frame clones and leaves out a portion. The repertoire includes 150,000 to 200,000 clones, roughly four fifths of them detected once, and 1.6% sits in the top ten. Sequences were obtained from PBMCs. Every receptor here comes from a man over 45 in good health and CMV-seronegative.

There are a few counts of this clone. The chain carries TRBV28 and TRBJ1-4; 7 bases are shared with TRBD1. The V and J ends lost 5 bases and 4 bases, in that order; junction bases with no gene match: 4. Germline V gives CDR1 MDHEN, CDR2 SYDVKM. This CDR3 spans 14 amino acids. The CDR3 protein is CASSRQGNNEKLFF. In DNA form, the CDR3 reads TGTGCCAGCAGTAGACAGGGAAATAATGAAAAACTGTTTTTT.

As regards this clone: The junction and the germline gene differ at one end; a read error may be behind it. The chain uses TRBV7-9 and TRBJ2-7, with 11 bases fitting TRBD2. The CDR3 is made up of 17 amino acids. CDR1 and CDR2 (germline): SEHNR, FQNEAQ (reference sequence). Here the CDR3 DNA reads TGTTCCAGCAGCGGCCAACTTTCTAGCGGGAGGAGCTACGAGCAGTACTTC. Amino acids: CSSSGQLSSGRSYEQYF.

V and J are TRBV4-3 and TRBJ2-5; 7 bases line up with TRBD2. CDR1 and CDR2 (germline): LGHNA, YSLEER. J lost 4 bases, V lost 0 bases, and 8 bases had no gene match. The CDR3 is 16 amino acids. The CDR3 DNA reads TGCGCCAGCAGCCAAGAGGTCGGGGGGAGTAGAGAGACCCAGTACTTC. This sequence encodes CASSQEVGGSRETQYF.

The chain employs TRBV6-6 and TRBJ2-5; D possibly corresponds to TRBD1 (6 bases). Germline assignment: CDR1 MNHNY and CDR2 SVGAGI (reference sequence). This CDR3 contains 14 residues. V shed 6 bases and J shed 4 bases, with 15 bases lying between them. Here the CDR3 DNA reads TGTGCCAGCAGGGAAACAGGGAGTGGAGAGACCCAGTACTTC. Protein product: CASRETGSGETQYF.

This chain links TRBV19 with TRBJ1-5; TRBD1 agrees at 7 bases. The length of the CDR3 is 18 residues. Germline trimming cut 6 bases from V and 2 bases from J; bases unmatched to any gene: 16. CDR1 is LNHDA, CDR2 SQIVND, per germline (reference sequence). CDR3 amino acids: CASSLPSTGMNRNQPQHF. CDR3 nucleotide sequence: TGTGCCAGTAGCCTACCATCGACAGGGATGAATCGCAATCAGCCCCAGCATTTT.

Concerning this clone: Other DNA sequences in this specimen translate into the identical CDR3. The gene calls are TRBV5-1 and TRBJ2-5; D is undetermined. CDR3 length: 13 amino acids. V was cut by 0 bases and J by 2 bases, with 5 bases left in between. The V gene's germline CDR1 is SGHRS and CDR2 YFSETQ. The CDR3 DNA follows: TGCGCCAGCAGCTTGGCCAGGCAAGAGACCCAGTACTTC. As protein: CASSLARQETQYF. The complete variable domain, with remaining parts taken from reference TRBV5-1 and TRBJ2-5, reads KAGVTQTPRYLIKTRGQQVTLSCSPISGHRSVSWYQQTPGQGLQFLFEYFSETQRNKGNFPGRFSGRQFSNSRSEMNVSTLELGDSALYLCASSLARQETQYFGPGTRLLVL.

V gene TRBV5-1 combines with J gene TRBJ2-7, with D tentatively TRBD1 (5 bases). V was trimmed by 3 bases and J by 3 bases, leaving 7 bases between them. Germline V lookup: CDR1 SGHRS, CDR2 YFSETQ. The CDR3 contains 12 residues. CDR3 DNA: TGCGCCAGCAGCTCGGACATCTACGAGCAGTACTTC. This translates into CASSSDIYEQYF.

Of note for this clone: Other DNA sequences in the sample encode the same CDR3. In DNA form, the CDR3 reads TGTGCCAGCAGCCAAGATCACGCGGTCCCTGCCGATACGCAGTATTTT. Its protein product is CASSQDHAVPADTQYF. This rearrangement joins TRBV4-2 to TRBJ2-3, with no clear D. The CDR3 totals 16 residues. Germline V gene lookup returns CDR1 LGHNA and CDR2 YNFKEQ. Deletions cut 0 bases from V and 6 bases from J, with 16 bases between.